Listed below are T cell receptor beta chains from one sample, sequenced in a study of patients and donors after allogeneic stem cell transplantation. TCRdb called the RT-PCR reads again in MiXCR, with one record for every CDR3 protein. The table includes some 880,000 distinct CDR3 sequences, roughly 18% detected once. Sample: blood, either unsorted or a sorted T cell fraction (not recorded which). The source of these receptors is a human donor who was either an allogeneic HSCT recipient or a stem cell or donor lymphocyte infusion donor (not recorded which). It is not recorded whose cells these are; they may come from a transplant donor. CDR3s include the opening cysteine and the closing phenylalanine or tryptophan. Fields, in order: clone size, V gene, D gene, J gene, CDR3 DNA, CDR3 protein. The D gene is left open where the match is weak. For some rows the clone size is stated as once, few or many, or as a class when expanded; others skip it.

>.|TRBV4-3|.|TRBJ1-5
TGCGCCAGCAGCCAAGATAGGGCAGGCAATCAGCCCCAGCATTTT
CASSQDRAGNQPQHF
>few|TRBV29-1|.|TRBJ1-1
TGCAGCGTTGGACGGGACACAAAAAACACTGAAGCTTTCTTT
CSVGRDTKNTEAFF
>.|TRBV3-1|.|TRBJ1-1
TGTGCCAGCAGCCAAGATCACCTGAGGGTTTGGAACACTGAAGCTTTCTTT
CASSQDHLRVWNTEAFF
>.|TRBV3-1|TRBD2|TRBJ2-3
TGTGCCAGCAGCCAGTACGCGGGGGGGCAAGATACGCAGTATTTT
CASSQYAGGQDTQYF
>few|TRBV6-2/TRBV6-3|.|TRBJ2-2
TGTGCCAGCATAGGACGGGAGAACACCGGGGAGCTGTTTTTT
CASIGRENTGELFF
>.|TRBV24-1|.|TRBJ2-6
TGTGCCACCAGTTCGGCGTCTGGGGCCAACGTCCTGACTTTC
CATSSASGANVLTF
>few|TRBV25-1|.|TRBJ2-3
TGTGCCAGCAGTGTGTGGGCAGATACGCAGTATTTT
CASSVWADTQYF
>few|TRBV6-1|TRBD2|TRBJ2-1
TGTGCCAGTTACCCTATCGGACTAGCGGGTTTCTACAATGAGCAGTTCTTC
CASYPIGLAGFYNEQFF
>.|TRBV11-1|.|TRBJ2-2
TGTGCCAGCAGCTTAGGGGGTAGCCGGGAGCTGTTTTTT
CASSLGGSRELFF
>once|TRBV19|.|TRBJ2-7
TGTGCCAGTAGTACCCCCCCACAAGACTACGAGCAGTACTTC
CASSTPPQDYEQYF
>few|TRBV6-5|.|TRBJ1-1
TGTGCCAGCAGTTACCGAAAGAACACTGAAGCTTTCTTT
CASSYRKNTEAFF
>few|TRBV9|.|TRBJ2-2
TGTGCCAGCAGCTCCAGGGGGACTTACACCGGGGAGCTGTTTTTT
CASSSRGTYTGELFF
>few|TRBV9|.|TRBJ2-7
TGTGCCAGCAGCCCAATACAGGGAGGCTACGAGCAGTACTTC
CASSPIQGGYEQYF
>once|TRBV2|TRBD2|TRBJ2-7
TGTGCCAGCAACCTTAGCGGGAGTCGCTACGAGCAGTACTTC
CASNLSGSRYEQYF
>.|TRBV24-1|.|TRBJ1-5
TGTGCCAAAGGGCGGCAGCCCCAGCATTTT
CAKGRQPQHF
>.|TRBV21-1|.|TRBJ2-3
TGTGCCAGCAGCAACTCCGGGACTGACACAGATACGCAGTATTTT
CASSNSGTDTDTQYF
>few|TRBV12-3/TRBV12-4|.|TRBJ2-5
TGTGCCAGCAGTTTAGCGCCGGGGGGCGCGAGGGAGACCCAGTACTTC
CASSLAPGGARETQYF
>few|TRBV12-3/TRBV12-4|TRBD1|TRBJ2-2
TGTGCCAGCAGTTTGAGGACAGGGCGTCTCACCGGGGAGCTGTTTTTT
CASSLRTGRLTGELFF
>few|TRBV9|.|TRBJ2-2
TGTGCCAGCAGCGTAGAGGCAGGGGTGGCTTCCGGGGAGCTGTTTTTT
CASSVEAGVASGELFF
>.|TRBV6-6|.|TRBJ1-2
TGTGCCAGCAGTCCCGACGTTGGCTACACCTTC
CASSPDVGYTF
>few|TRBV12-3/TRBV12-4|TRBD1|TRBJ1-1
TGTGCCAGCAGTTTGGGGGACAGGGGTGTCTTT
CASSLGDRGVF
>few|TRBV20-1|.|TRBJ1-2
TGCAGTGCACCGGGCAGGGATCGTGGTTATGGCTACACCTTC
CSAPGRDRGYGYTF
>.|TRBV12-3/TRBV12-4|.|TRBJ2-3
TGTGCCAGCAGTCAGAGGGAAACAGATACGCAGTATTTT
CASSQRETDTQYF
>few|TRBV20-1|.|TRBJ2-5
TGCAGTGCCAGTAAGAAAGAGACCCAGTACTTC
CSASKKETQYF
>.|TRBV20-1|TRBD1|TRBJ2-7
TGCAGTGCTTATGAAAGGGGGCACCCCCTCTACGAGCAGTACTTC
CSAYERGHPLYEQYF
>.|TRBV7-6|.|TRBJ2-1
TGTGCCAGCAGCCGGACTGATTACTATGAGCAGTTCTTC
CASSRTDYYEQFF
>.|TRBV7-9|.|TRBJ1-5
TGTGCCAGCAGCGCGGCGGGTCAGCCCCAGCATTTT
CASSAAGQPQHF